The present entry profiles one TCR beta chain with its context. Many counts were recorded for this clonotype. Its antigen is unknown. Base qualities are not provided; no much larger clone lies one nucleotide away. The germline V gene (reference sequence) yields SGHNT for CDR1 and YYREEE for CDR2. The CDR3, from cysteine to phenylalanine, totals 15 residues. Only the CDR3 region is kept as DNA, spanning 45 bases read in frame from base 1. Trimming costs V 0 bases and J 8 bases, and their ends lie 15 bases apart. This entry is derived from a study of read filtering for tumor transcriptome and immune sequencing (dated by TCRdb to 2020 to 2021). With respect to the entire study: The cohort had approximately 16 male and some 15 female patients with a mean age of around 69 years, ranging from about 40 to 85. By revised international staging, fewer than ten patients were R-ISS I, fewer than 20 were R-ISS II and over five were R-ISS III. After DNase treatment, whole-transcriptome libraries were prepared using the TruSeq RNA Access Library Prep Kit. TCR-region mapped reads per sample ranged from about 4 to 11 million with IR-seq versus only about 75 to 1,400 with RNA-seq. The study compared TCR repertoires from targeted immune repertoire sequencing and bulk whole-transcriptome sequencing run on the same bone marrow samples. A main aim was a read-filtering strategy for immune repertoire data, specifically whether clonotypes supported by a single read should be removed.

Starting from around 420 ng RNA, TCR libraries were constructed with the Immunoverse kit using molecular barcoded adaptors that cover the alpha/delta and beta/gamma chains. The same RNA used for transcriptome sequencing was used for TCR library preparation. TCR libraries were sequenced on an Illumina HiSeq 4000 with 2 x 150 cycles. For the original study's pipeline: MiXCR aligned TCR reads to human V, D, J and C references and assembled the aligned reads into CDR3 clonotypes, with quality filtering and error correction included. Clonotype counts and gene usage diversity were analyzed with the tcR package in R. For inspection of raw mapping reads, RNA-seq reads were mapped by STAR aligner version 2.5.3a onto GRCh37 of the human genome. To test how sequencing depth affects detected clonotypes, IR-seq fastq files were randomly downsampled with Seqtk 1.3. Using fastp at Q25 and MiXCR, TCRdb reprocessed the public reads and kept productive beta chains. All rows with the same CDR3 protein become a single entry with the most common DNA and genes. These V and J calls originate from TCRdb's pipeline instead of the authors' own analysis. The sample data list approximately 93,000 distinct CDR3 sequences, and 20% to 25% of these were observed just once. Around 10% of the sample is taken by the ten largest.

Each patient had bone marrow sampled at the time of active disease. Ficoll-Hypaque density gradient centrifugation was used to isolate bone marrow mononuclear cells. To remove myeloma plasma cells, the cells were labeled with CD138 magnetic microbeads on a MACS separator, and CD138-negative cells were then collected by negative selection. Flow cytometry with CD138 antibodies on an Attune NxT was used to check how pure the isolated cells were. Total RNA was extracted with TRIzol reagent and quantified with a NanoDrop spectrophotometer. For each patient, the CD138-negative bone marrow sample underwent paired RNA-seq and IR-seq. Overall results and qualifications from the work: Single-read clonotypes made up roughly 80% of clonotypes but 3% to 3.5% of total reads in IR-seq, and just under 75% of clonotypes and about 45% of reads in RNA-seq. Removing single-read clonotypes increased the correlation between IR-seq and RNA-seq shared clonotype proportions. Compared with RNA-seq, IR-seq captured clonotypes at much higher depth and more reliably, and a smaller IR-seq throughput was enough to identify most shared clonotypes. The sorted CD138-negative fraction was composed of a mixed bone marrow immune population rather than of purified T cells.

The TCR sequence derives from a donor aged 40 or older with multiple myeloma. Sequencing was performed on a population of CD138-negative cells sorted from bone marrow. This specimen's cell subset or site label, interpreted: bone marrow mononuclear cells depleted of CD138+ plasma/myeloma cells by negative magnetic selection. Here the chain combines TRBV5-4 and TRBJ2-1; the D assignment is uncertain and may be TRBD1 or TRBD2, with 5 bases supporting each. DNA sequence: TGTGCCAGCAGCTTGGGAGGGCTCAGGGCTGATGAGCAGTTCTTC. It specifies CASSLGGLRADEQFF.